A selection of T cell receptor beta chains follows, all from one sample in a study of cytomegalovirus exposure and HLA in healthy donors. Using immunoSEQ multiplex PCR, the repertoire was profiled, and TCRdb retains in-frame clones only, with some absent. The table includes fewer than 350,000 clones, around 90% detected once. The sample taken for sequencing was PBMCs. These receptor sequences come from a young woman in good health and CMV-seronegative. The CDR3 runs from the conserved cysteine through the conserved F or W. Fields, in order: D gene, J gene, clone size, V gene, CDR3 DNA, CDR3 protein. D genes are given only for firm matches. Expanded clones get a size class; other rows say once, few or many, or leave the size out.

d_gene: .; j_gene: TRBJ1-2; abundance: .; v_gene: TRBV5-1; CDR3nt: TGCGCCAGCAGCTGGTCCTCCGAAGCCGGCTATGGCTACACCTTC; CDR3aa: CASSWSSEAGYGYTF
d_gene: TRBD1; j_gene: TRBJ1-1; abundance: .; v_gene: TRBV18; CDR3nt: TGTGCCAGCTCACCGGGACAGGGGGGCACTGAAGCTTTCTTT; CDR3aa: CASSPGQGGTEAFF
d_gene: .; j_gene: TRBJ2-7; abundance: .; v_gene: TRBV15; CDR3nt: TGTGCCACCAGCAGAGATGGAGCAGCGGAGCAGTACTTC; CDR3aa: CATSRDGAAEQYF
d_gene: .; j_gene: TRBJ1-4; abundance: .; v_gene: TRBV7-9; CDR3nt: TGTTCCAGCGATTCCCTCGGGAGGAATGAAAAACTGTTTTTT; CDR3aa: CSSDSLGRNEKLFF
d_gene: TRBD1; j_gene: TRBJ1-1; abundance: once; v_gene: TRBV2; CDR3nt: TGTGCCAGCAGTCGGATGACAGGGCCGAACACTGAAGCTTTCTTT; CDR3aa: CASSRMTGPNTEAFF
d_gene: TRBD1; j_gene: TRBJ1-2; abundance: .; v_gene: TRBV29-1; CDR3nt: TGCAGCGTCAGGACAGGGGATGGCTACACCTTC; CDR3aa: CSVRTGDGYTF
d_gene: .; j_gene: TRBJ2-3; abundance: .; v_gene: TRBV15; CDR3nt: TGTGCCACCAGCAGAGATTTTGACCGGCGGGCAGATACGCAGTATTTT; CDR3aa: CATSRDFDRRADTQYF
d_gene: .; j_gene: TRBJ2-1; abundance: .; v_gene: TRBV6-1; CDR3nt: TGTGCCAGCAGTTCCCGGGGGGGACAGGGTTATGAGCAGTTCTTC; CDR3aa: CASSSRGGQGYEQFF
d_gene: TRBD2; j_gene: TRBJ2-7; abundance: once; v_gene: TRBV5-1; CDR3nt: TGCGCCAGCAGCTGGGATTGGGGGGGCTACGAGCAGTACTTC; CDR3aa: CASSWDWGGYEQYF
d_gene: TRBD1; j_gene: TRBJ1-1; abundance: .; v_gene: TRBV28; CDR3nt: TGTGCCAGCAGTTTGGCCCGGCCAGGGGGCATGAACACTGAAGCTTTCTTT; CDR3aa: CASSLARPGGMNTEAFF
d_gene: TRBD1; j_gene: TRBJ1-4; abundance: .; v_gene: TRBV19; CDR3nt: TGTGCCAGTAACGGTCGCGGTAGGGGGCTAGGTGAAAAACTGTTTTTT; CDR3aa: CASNGRGRGLGEKLFF
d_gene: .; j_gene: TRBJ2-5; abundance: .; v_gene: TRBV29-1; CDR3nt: TGCAGCGTTGAGCAGGACAGGAGGGGAGAGACCCAGTACTTC; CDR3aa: CSVEQDRRGETQYF
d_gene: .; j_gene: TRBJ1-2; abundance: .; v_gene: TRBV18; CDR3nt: TGTGCCAGCTCACCAGAGGGCGGAGGGGCCTATGGCTACACCTTC; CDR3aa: CASSPEGGGAYGYTF
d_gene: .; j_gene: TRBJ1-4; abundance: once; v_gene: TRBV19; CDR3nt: TGTGCCAGTAGTGTACAGGGCACTAATGAAAAACTGTTTTTT; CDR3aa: CASSVQGTNEKLFF
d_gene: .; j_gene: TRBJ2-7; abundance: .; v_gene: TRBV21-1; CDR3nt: TGTGCCAGCGATCCGGACGGAGGTCGCGACGAGCAGTACTTC; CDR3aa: CASDPDGGRDEQYF
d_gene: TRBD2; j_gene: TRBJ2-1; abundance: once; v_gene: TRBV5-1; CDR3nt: TGCGCCACCCGATCCTCGGGGGGGGCCTACAATGAGCAGTTCTTC; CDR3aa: CATRSSGGAYNEQFF
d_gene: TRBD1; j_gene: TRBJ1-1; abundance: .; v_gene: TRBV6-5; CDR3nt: TGTGCCAGCAGCCCAGGGGGCACTGAAGCTTTCTTT; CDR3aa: CASSPGGTEAFF
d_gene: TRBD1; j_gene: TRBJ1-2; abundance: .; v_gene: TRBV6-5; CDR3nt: TGTGCCAGCAGTTACCCGACAGGGGGCTATGGCTACACCTTC; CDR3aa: CASSYPTGGYGYTF
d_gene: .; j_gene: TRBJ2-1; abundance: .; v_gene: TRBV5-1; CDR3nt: TGCGCCAGCAGACTAGCTTCACGCCATGAGCAGTTCTTC; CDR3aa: CASRLASRHEQFF
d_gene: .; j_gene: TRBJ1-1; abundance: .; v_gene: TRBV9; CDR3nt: TGTGCCAGCAGCGTAGGACGGGACACTGAAGCTTTCTTT; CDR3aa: CASSVGRDTEAFF
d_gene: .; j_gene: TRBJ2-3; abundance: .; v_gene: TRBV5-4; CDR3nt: TGTGCCAGCAGCCCTCCCCAGCGACTCAGAAGCACAGATACGCAGTATTTT; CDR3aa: CASSPPQRLRSTDTQYF
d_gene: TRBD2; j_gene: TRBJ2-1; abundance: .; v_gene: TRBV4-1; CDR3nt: TGCGCCAGCAGCCGGGGTCTAGCGGGGGGTTACAATGAGCAGTTCTTC; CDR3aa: CASSRGLAGGYNEQFF
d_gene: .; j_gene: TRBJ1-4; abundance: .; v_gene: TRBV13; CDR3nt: TGTGCCAGCAGCCGGCGCGGTCAGGGCTTTCGTGAAAAACTGTTTTTT; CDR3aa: CASSRRGQGFREKLFF
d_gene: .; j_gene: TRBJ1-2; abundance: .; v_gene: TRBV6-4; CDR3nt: TGTGCCAGCAGTGACTCCCGCGGCCCCGGAGGCTACACCTTC; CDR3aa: CASSDSRGPGGYTF
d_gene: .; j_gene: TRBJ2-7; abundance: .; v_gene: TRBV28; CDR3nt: TGTGCCAGCAGTTCCTACAGCAGCTCCTACGAGCAGTACTTC; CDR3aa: CASSSYSSSYEQYF
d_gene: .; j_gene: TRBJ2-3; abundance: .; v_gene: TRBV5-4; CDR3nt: TGTGCCAGCAGCTTGTTAGGGGGGGCCACAGATACGCAGTATTTT; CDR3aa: CASSLLGGATDTQYF
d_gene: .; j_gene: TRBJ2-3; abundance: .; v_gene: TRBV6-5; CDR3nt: TGTGCCAGCCGCTCCGGGGCAGATACGCAGTATTTT; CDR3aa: CASRSGADTQYF
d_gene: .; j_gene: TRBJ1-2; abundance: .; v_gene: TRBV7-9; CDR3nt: TGTTCCAGCAGTTCCCGCCCCGACAGTGGCTACACCTTC; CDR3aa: CSSSSRPDSGYTF
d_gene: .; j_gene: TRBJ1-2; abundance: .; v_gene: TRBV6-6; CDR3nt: TGTGCCAGCAGCGACCTCAGGGTCGGCTATGGCTACACCTTC; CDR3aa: CASSDLRVGYGYTF
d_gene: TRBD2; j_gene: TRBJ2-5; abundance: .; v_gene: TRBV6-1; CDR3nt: TGTGCCAGCAGTGAAGTGGGAGGGGTGGGGACCCAGTACTTC; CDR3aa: CASSEVGGVGTQYF
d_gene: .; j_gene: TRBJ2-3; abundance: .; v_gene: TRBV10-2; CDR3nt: TGCGCCAGCAGGACGGGACATGGCACAGATACGCAGTATTTT; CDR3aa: CASRTGHGTDTQYF
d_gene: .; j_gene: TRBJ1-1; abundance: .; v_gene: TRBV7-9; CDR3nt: TGTTCCAGCAGCCCTCAGGGCAACACTGAAGCTTTCTTT; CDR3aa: CSSSPQGNTEAFF
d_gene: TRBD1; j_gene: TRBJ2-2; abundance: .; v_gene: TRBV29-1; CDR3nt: TGCAGCGGGTTACAGGGGGCCGGGGAGCTGTTTTTT; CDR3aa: CSGLQGAGELFF
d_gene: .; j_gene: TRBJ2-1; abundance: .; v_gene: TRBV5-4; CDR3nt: TGTGCCAGCAGCTTGGAAGTGAAGGGGGCCTACAATGAGCAGTTCTTC; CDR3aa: CASSLEVKGAYNEQFF
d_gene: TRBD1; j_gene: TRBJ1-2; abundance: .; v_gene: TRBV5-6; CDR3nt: TGTGCCAGCAGCTGGGGACAGGCCCCTAATGGCTACACCTTC; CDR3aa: CASSWGQAPNGYTF
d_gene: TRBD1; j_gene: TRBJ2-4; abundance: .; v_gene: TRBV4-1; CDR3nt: TGCGCCAGCAGCCAGGAAGGACAGGGCTATTGGGACATTCAGTACTTC; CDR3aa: CASSQEGQGYWDIQYF
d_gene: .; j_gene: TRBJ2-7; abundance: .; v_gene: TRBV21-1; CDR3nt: TGTGCCAGCAGCAAGAGGGACTTTGGGCAGTACTTC; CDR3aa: CASSKRDFGQYF
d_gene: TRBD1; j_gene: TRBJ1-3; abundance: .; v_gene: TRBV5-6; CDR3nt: TGTGCCAGCAGCTCGCGGATCCTGGGACAGGGCAGAAACACCATATATTTT; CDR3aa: CASSSRILGQGRNTIYF
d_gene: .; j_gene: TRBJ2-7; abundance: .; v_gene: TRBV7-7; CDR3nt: TGTGCTAGCAGTTCGGGATCTCAATACGAGCAGTACTTC; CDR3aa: CASSSGSQYEQYF
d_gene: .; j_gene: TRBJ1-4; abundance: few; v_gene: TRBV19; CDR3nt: TGTGCCAGTAGTATTTGGCCCGGGACAACCAGACTTGCAACTAATGAAAAACTGTTTTTT; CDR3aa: CASSIWPGTTRLATNEKLFF
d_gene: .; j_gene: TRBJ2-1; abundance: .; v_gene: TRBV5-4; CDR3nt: TGTGCCAGCAGCTTTAGCACCCGATGGGATGAGCAGTTCTTC; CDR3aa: CASSFSTRWDEQFF
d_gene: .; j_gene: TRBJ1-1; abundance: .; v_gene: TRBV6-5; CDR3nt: TGTGCCAGCAGTTACACTCAGGGATCTGAAGCTTTCTTT; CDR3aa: CASSYTQGSEAFF
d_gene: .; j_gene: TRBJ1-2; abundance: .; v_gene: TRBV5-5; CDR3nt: TGTGCCAGCAACAGACAGAGTAACTATGGCTACACCTTC; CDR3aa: CASNRQSNYGYTF
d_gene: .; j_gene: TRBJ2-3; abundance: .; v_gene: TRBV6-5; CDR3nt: TGTGCCAGCAGTCGGGGGGCCCAAGATACGCAGTATTTT; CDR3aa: CASSRGAQDTQYF
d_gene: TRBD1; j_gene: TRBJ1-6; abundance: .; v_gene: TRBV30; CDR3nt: TGTGCCTGGACGACAGGGAGGTCCTATAATTCACCCCTCCACTTT; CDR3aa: CAWTTGRSYNSPLHF